This record concerns one TCR beta chain sequence. Its antigen is as yet unknown. The V segment lost 4 bases and the J segment 6 bases; nucleotides outside the gene matches: 8. The length of the CDR3 is 15 residues. Germline V gene sequence: CDR1 SEHNR, CDR2 FQNEAQ (reference sequence). The data are from a study of cytomegalovirus exposure and HLA in healthy donors. In the PCR, 60 Vbeta and 13 Jbeta primers were used. TCRdb's table, derived via immunoSEQ multiplex PCR, lists solely in-frame clones and lacks some. The sample holds over 200,000 clones; approximately 70% are singletons and the top ten take approximately 1.9%. Study observations and caveats: What a later analysis showed was that several of the most significant clusters appeared linked to common viral pathogens. Later work showed greater clonal expansion in HLA-associated TCR beta chains than in equally common others. Follow-up analysis later connected one missense variant in DCLRE1C with trimming of TCR beta V- and J-genes. The study found most TCR sequences rare, yet found some public TCRs in many donors.

This receptor was obtained from a woman aged 25 to 39 in good health and CMV-seronegative. The specimen sequenced was PBMCs. The chain links TRBV7-9 to TRBJ2-1; the match to TRBD2 covers 8 bases. For the CDR3, the DNA is TGTGCCAGCAGCTCGATAGCGGGAAACCTCAATGAGCAGTTCTTC. Translated: CASSSIAGNLNEQFF.